Below, one TCR beta chain is given with its context. The data were obtained in a study of cytomegalovirus exposure and HLA in healthy donors. PCR amplification relied on 60 Vbeta primers (plus 13 Jbeta primers). Produced via immunoSEQ multiplex PCR; TCRdb's table is partial and in-frame only. The sample's table shows 40,000 to 50,000 clones. The sequence derives from a woman younger than 45 in good health and CMV-seronegative. Sequencing input: PBMCs.

CDR3 nucleotides: TGTGCCTGGAGTGGACGAGGAGGGGCGGTATGGCGCAATCAGCCCCAGCATTTT. It translates to CAWSGRGGAVWRNQPQHF. This rearrangement joins TRBV30 to TRBJ1-5; maybe TRBD1 (5 bases). V shed 1 base and J shed 2 bases, with 21 bases lying between them. Germline-derived CDR1 and CDR2 are GTSNPN and SVGIG (reference sequence). The CDR3 totals 18 residues.